This TCR beta chain emerged from a study of beta chain features in type 1 diabetes. General study findings and limits: In every one of the four CD4+ subsets, TCRB CDR3s were moderately but significantly shorter in Type 1 diabetes patients. At VDJ recombination sites, type 1 diabetes patients had fewer insertions and more deleted nucleotides.

Only a few counts were recorded for this clone. No antigen is known for it. The germline CDR1 and CDR2 sequences are MDHEN and SYDVKM. The CDR3 loop spans 15 amino acids. Trimming removed 1 base from V and 4 bases from J, with 13 bases in between. Of the isolated RNA, all was reverse transcribed, and so the sequenced material was expressed TCRB transcripts. Profiled with immunoSEQ multiplex PCR; TCRdb holds only in-frame clones, not every one. In the table there are around 400,000 clones, over 9.5% of which are singletons. Sequencing input: naive CD4+ T cells from blood. The receptor was derived from a man in his late teens or twenties in good health. The J gene is TRBJ2-5, the V gene TRBV28; D is possibly TRBD2 (6 bases). The CDR3, as DNA: TGTGCCAGCAGTTTATACGGGGGAAGTTCAGAGACCCAGTACTTC. Protein: CASSLYGGSSETQYF.